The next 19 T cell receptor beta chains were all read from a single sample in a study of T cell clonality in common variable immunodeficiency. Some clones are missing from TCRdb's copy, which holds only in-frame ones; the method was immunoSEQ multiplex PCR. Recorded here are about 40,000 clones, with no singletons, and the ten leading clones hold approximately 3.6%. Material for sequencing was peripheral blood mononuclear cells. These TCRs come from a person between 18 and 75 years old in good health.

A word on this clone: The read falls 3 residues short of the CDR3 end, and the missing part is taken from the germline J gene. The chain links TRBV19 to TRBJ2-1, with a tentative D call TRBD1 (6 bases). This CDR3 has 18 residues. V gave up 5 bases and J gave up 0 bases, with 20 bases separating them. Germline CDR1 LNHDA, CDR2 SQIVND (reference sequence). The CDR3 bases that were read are TGTGCCAGTAGTGTACAAAGACCCTGGGACATCTCCTACAATGAG. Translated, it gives CASSVQRPWDISYNE. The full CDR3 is CASSVQRPWDISYNEQFF.

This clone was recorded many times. CDR3 amino acids: CASSLTTGLNQPQHF. The sequenced CDR3 bases are TGCGCCAGCAGCTTGACGACAGGTCTCAATCAGCCC. This chain links TRBV5-1 with TRBJ1-5; D might be TRBD1 (6 bases). From the germline J gene comes the end of the CDR3, since the read stops 3 residues before it. V was clipped by 1 base and J by 3 bases, with 11 bases between them. The V gene's germline CDR1 is SGHRS and CDR2 YFSETQ. The CDR3 contains 15 residues. Together with reference TRBV5-1 and TRBJ1-5, the CDR3 gives the full variable domain: KAGVTQTPRYLIKTRGQQVTLSCSPISGHRSVSWYQQTPGQGLQFLFEYFSETQRNKGNFPGRFSGRQFSNSRSEMNVSTLELGDSALYLCASSLTTGLNQPQHFGDGTRLSIL.

The sequenced part of the CDR3 DNA is TGCGCCAGCAGCTTGGGCCCCCCGGGACAGGGACTGTACGAG. Translated: CASSLGPPGQGLYE. The full CDR3 protein is CASSLGPPGQGLYEQYF. The chain combines TRBV5-1 with TRBJ2-7; 9 nucleotides agree with TRBD1. The read ends 3 residues early relative to the CDR3; the germline J gene fills the gap. Germline V CDR1 and CDR2: SGHRS, YFSETQ. The ends lost 0 bases at V and 4 bases at J; junction bases unmatched: 11. The CDR3 is made up of 17 amino acids.

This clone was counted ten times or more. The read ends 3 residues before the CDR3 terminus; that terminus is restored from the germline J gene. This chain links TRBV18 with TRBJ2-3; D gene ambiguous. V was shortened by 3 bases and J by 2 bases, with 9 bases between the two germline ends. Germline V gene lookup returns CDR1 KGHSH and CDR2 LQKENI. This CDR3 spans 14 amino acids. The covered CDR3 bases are TGTGCCAGCTCACCCGACTGGTACACAGATACG. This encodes CASSPDWYTDT. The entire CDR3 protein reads CASSPDWYTDTQYF.

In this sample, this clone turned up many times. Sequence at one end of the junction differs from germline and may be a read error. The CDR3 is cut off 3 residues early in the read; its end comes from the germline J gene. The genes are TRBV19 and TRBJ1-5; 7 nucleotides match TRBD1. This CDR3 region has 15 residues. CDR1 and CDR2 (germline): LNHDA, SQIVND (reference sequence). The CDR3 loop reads CASSLDRVLNQPQHF. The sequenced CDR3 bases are TGTGCCAGTAGTCTAGACAGGGTGTTGAATCAGCCC.

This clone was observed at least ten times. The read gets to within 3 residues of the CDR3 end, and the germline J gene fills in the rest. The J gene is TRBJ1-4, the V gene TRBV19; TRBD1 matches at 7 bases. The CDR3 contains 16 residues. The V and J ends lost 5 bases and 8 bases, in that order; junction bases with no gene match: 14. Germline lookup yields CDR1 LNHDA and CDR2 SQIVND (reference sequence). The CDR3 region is CASSPGQSVGGEKLFF. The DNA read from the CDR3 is TGTGCCAGTAGTCCGGGACAGTCGGTCGGAGGGGAAAAA. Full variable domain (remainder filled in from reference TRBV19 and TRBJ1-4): DGGITQSPKYLFRKEGQNVTLSCEQNLNHDAMYWYRQDPGQGLRLIYYSQIVNDFQKGDIAEGYSVSREKKESFPLTVTSAQKNPTAFYLCASSPGQSVGGEKLFFGSGTQLSVL.

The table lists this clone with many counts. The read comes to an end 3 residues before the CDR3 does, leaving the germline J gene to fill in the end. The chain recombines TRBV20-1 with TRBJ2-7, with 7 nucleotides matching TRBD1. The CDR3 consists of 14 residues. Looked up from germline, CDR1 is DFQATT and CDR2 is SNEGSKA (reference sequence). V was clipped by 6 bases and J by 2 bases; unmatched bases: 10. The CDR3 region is CSAHRQGGAYEQYF. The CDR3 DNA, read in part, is TGCAGTGCCCATCGACAGGGCGGAGCCTACGAG.

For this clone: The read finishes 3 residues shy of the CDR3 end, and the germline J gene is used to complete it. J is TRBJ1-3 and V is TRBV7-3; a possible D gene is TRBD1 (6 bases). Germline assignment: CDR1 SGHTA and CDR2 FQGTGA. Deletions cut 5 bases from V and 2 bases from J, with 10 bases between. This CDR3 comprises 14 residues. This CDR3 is CASSLGTPGNTIYF. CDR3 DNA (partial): TGTGCCAGCAGCCTCGGGACACCTGGAAACACC.

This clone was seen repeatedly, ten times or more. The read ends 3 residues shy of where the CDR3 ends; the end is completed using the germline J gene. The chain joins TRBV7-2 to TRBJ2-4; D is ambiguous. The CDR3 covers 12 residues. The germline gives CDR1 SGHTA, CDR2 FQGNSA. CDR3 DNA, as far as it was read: TGTGCCAACGTTCCCATAACCTATGGT. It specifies CANVPITYG. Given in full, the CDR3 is CANVPITYGQYF. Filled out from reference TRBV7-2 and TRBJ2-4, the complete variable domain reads GAGVSQSPSNKVTEKGKDVELRCDPISGHTALYWYRQSLGQGLEFLIYFQGNSAPDKSGLPSDRFSAERTGGSVSTLTIQRTQQEDSAVYLCANVPITYGQYFGAGTRLSVL.

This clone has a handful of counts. The sequenced CDR3 bases are TGTGCCAGCACCAAACGGGGAAGCGCTCCCACACCC. Translated, it gives CASTKRGSAPTP. In full, the CDR3 reads CASTKRGSAPTPLHF. The gene calls are TRBV5-6 and TRBJ1-6; D ambiguous. The sequenced fragment ends 3 residues before the CDR3 boundary, so the rest is inferred from the germline J gene. This CDR3 spans 15 amino acids. Trimming left V 6 bases short and J 11 bases short, with 21 bases between. Per the germline V gene, CDR1 is SGHDT and CDR2 is YYEEEE.

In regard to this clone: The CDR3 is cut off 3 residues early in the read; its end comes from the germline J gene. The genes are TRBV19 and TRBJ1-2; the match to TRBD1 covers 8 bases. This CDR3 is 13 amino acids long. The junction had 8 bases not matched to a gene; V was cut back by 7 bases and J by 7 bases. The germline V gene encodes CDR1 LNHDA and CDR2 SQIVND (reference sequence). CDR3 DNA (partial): TGTGCCAGTAACTACAGGGGGGACGGTGGC. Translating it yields CASNYRGDGG. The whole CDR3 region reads CASNYRGDGGYTF.

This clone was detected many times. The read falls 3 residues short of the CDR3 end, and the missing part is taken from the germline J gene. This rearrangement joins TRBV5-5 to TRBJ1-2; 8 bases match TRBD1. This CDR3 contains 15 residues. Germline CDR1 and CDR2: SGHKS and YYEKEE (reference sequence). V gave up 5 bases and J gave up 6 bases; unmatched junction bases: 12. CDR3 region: CASRTQLTGGHGYTF. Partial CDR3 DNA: TGTGCCAGCAGGACACAATTAACAGGGGGACATGGC.

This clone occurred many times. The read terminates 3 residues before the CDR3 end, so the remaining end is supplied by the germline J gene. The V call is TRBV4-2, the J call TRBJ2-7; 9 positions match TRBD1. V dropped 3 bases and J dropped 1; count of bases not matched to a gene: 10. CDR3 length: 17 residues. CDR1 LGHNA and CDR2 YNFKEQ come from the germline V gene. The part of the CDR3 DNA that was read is TGTGCCAGCAGCCAGGAAGGACAGGGGCCCTATTCCTACGAG. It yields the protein CASSQEGQGPYSYE. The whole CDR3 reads CASSQEGQGPYSYEQYF.

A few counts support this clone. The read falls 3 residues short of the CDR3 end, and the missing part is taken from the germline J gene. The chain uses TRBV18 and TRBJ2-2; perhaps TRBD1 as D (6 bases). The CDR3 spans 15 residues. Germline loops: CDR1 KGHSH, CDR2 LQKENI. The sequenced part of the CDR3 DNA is TGTGCCAGCTCACCCCGACAGGTGAATAATGAAAAG. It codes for CASSPRQVNNEK. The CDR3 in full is CASSPRQVNNEKLFF.

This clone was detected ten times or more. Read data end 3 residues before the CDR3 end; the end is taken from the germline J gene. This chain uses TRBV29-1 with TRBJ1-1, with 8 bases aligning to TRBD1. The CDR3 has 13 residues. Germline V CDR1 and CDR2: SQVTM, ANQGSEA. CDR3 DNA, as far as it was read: TGCAGCGTGGAAACTCCAGGGGGCTGGGGG. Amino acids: CSVETPGGWG. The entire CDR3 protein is CSVETPGGWGAFF.

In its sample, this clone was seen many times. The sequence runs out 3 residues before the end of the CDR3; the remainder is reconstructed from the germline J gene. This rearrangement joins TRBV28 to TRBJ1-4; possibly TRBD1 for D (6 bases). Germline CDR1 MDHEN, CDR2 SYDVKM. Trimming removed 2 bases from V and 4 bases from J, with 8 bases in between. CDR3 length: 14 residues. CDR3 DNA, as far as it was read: TGTGCCAGCAGTTTACTACAGGGTAATGAAAAA. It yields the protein CASSLLQGNEK. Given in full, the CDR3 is CASSLLQGNEKLFF.

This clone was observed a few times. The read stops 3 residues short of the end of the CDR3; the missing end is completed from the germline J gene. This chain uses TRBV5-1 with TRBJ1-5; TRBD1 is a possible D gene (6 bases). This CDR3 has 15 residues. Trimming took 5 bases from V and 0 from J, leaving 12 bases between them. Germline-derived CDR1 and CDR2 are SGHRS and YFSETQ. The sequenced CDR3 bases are TGCGCCAGCAGGCGGGACATATTTAGCAATCAGCCC. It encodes CASRRDIFSNQP. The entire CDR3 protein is CASRRDIFSNQPQHF.

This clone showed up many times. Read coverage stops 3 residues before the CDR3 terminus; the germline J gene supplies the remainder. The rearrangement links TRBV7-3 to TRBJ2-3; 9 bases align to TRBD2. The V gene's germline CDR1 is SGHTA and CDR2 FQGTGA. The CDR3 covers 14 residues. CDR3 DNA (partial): TGTGCCAGCAGCCCGCAAGCGGGAGGAGAGACG. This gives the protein CASSPQAGGET. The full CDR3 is CASSPQAGGETQYF.

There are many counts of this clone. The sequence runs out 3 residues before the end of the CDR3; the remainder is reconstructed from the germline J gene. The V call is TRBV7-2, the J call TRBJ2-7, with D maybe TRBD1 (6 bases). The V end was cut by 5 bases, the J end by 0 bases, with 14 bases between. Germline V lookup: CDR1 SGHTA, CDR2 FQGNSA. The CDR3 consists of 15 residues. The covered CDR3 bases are TGTGCCAGCAGCCCGGACAGTATCCCCTCCTACGAG. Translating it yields CASSPDSIPSYE. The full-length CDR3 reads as CASSPDSIPSYEQYF.